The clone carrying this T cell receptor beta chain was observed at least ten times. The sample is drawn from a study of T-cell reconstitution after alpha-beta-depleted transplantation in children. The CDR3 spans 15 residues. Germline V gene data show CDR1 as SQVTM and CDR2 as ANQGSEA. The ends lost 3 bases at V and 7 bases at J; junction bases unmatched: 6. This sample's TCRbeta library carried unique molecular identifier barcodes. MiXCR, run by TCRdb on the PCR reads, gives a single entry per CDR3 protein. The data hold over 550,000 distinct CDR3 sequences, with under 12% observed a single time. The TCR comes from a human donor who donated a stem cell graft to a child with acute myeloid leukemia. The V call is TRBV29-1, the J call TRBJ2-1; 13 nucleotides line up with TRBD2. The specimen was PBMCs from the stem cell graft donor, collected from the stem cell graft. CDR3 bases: TGCAGCGTTGACCCGACTAGCGGGGGGAGTAATGAGCAGTTCTTC. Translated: CSVDPTSGGSNEQFF.